In this sample, the clone carrying this T cell receptor (beta chain) turned up a few times. The antigen remains unidentified. The source of the sample is a study of beta chain features in type 1 diabetes. The study reverse transcribed the entire isolated RNA, so it sequenced expressed TCRB transcripts. Naive, central memory and regulatory T cell samples yielded around 3.5 million reads on average. This table comes from immunoSEQ multiplex PCR, and its TCRdb copy is limited to in-frame clones, with some not included. The sample includes roughly 260,000 clones, roughly 22% seen only once; the top ten take 0.025% to 0.035%. A heparinised blood draw that averaged around 100 mL was obtained once from each donor. Without exception, sorted populations had purity beyond 95%. Study results and caveats: Moderate but significant shortening of TCRB CDR3s was recorded in all four CD4+ subsets from Type 1 diabetes patients. The naive, central memory and Treg TCRB repertoires showed an apparent similarity that was greater among patients than among healthy donors.

The CDR3 has 14 amino acids. The V gene end was trimmed by 6 bases and the J gene end by 5 bases; junction bases not matched to a gene: 8. The germline CDR1 and CDR2 sequences are MNHEY and SVGAGI. Sequencing was carried out using naive CD4+ T cells from blood. The V gene is TRBV6-5, the J gene TRBJ2-5; 8 nucleotides align to TRBD1. This sequence originates from a woman between 40 and 55 years old with type 1 diabetes. CDR3 amino acids: CASRSDRVGETQYF. The CDR3 nucleotides are TGTGCCAGCAGATCGGACAGGGTCGGCGAGACCCAGTACTTC.